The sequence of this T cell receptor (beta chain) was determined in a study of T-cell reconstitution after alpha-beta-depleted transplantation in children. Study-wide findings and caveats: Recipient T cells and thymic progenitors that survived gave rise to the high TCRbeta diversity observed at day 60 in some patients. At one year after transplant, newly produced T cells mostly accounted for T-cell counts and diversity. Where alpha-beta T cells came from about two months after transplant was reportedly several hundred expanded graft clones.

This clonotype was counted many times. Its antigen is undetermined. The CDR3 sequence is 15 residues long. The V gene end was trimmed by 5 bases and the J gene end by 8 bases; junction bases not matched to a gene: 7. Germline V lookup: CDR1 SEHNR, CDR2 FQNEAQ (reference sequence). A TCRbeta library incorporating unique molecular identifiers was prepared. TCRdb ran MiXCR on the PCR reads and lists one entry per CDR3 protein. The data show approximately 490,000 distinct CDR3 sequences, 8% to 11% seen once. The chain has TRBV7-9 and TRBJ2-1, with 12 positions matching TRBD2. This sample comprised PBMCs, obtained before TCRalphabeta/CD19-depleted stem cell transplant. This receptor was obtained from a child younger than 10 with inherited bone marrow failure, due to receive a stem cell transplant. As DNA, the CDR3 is TGTGCCAGCAGCCACCCTAGCGGGAGGGCCGATGAGCAGTTCTTC. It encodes CASSHPSGRADEQFF.